This T cell receptor beta chain was captured in a study of T-cell memory formation after mild COVID-19. Overall study: Largely donor-specific sequence clusters came from a couple of donors. Regarding the study as a whole: Balance between CD4 and CD8 was seen in clones contracting day 15 to 85, and a CD4+ lean was seen in later expanders. CD4+ contracting clones were mainly CM and EM; CD8+ ones, EMRA. Pre-infection memory held some responding clones, suggesting pre-existing cross-reactive T cells responded.

The V end was cut by 0 bases, the J end by 12 bases, with 21 bases between. The CDR3 runs to 16 residues. The germline CDR1 and CDR2 sequences are SGHVS and FNYEAQ. Using its own MiXCR run on the 5' RACE reads, TCRdb lists one record per CDR3 protein. The sample has 200,000 to 250,000 distinct CDR3 sequences, over 9% seen once; the top ten hold 20% to 25%. This clonotype was detected only a few times. What it binds is not known. The clonotype was recovered from a man aged 18-30 years who had mild COVID-19 (a few samples of this study predate the infection). Cell type and time point are not known. This chain uses TRBV7-6 with TRBJ2-1; D may match TRBD1 or TRBD2 (5 bases each). Material for sequencing was PBMCs or a T cell subset sorted from them (not recorded which). CDR3 sequence: CASSLAWGTNRIRQFF. The CDR3 DNA reads as TGTGCCAGCAGCTTAGCTTGGGGGACCAACCGGATACGGCAGTTCTTC. The whole variable domain, remainder taken from reference TRBV7-6 and TRBJ2-1, is GAGVSQSPRYKVTKRGQDVALRCDPISGHVSLYWYRQALGQGPEFLTYFNYEAQQDKSGLPNDRFSAERPEGSISTLTIQRTEQRDSAMYRCASSLAWGTNRIRQFFGPGTRLTVL.